The clone carrying this TCR beta chain was counted a single time. Germline loops: CDR1 DFQATT, CDR2 SNEGSKA (reference sequence). This CDR3 has 16 amino acids. The V and J ends lost 3 bases and 6 bases, in that order; junction bases with no gene match: 14. This sample stems from a study of blood T cell repertoires in COVID-19. Study in general: The United States, Italy and Spain were the sources of the acute and convalescent COVID-19 samples. T cells, B-cell-depleted T cells, or PBMCs provided the cDNA or gDNA that served as material.

Original handling: Amplification of reference gene primers provided the estimated nucleated cell counts. Using immunoSEQ multiplex PCR, the repertoire was profiled, and TCRdb retains in-frame clones only, with some absent. The DNA was the basis for D and trimming; V, J and clone size are from that table. The sample includes about 130,000 clones, approximately 84% of them seen just once. This sequence originates from a human donor in a cohort sampled during active COVID-19. This chain joins TRBV20-1 and TRBJ2-1; 7 positions match TRBD2. The specimen was peripheral blood. The CDR3 sequence: CSASLFSASGGNEQFF. The CDR3 coding sequence is TGCAGTGCTAGTCTCTTTTCGGCTAGCGGAGGCAATGAGCAGTTCTTC.